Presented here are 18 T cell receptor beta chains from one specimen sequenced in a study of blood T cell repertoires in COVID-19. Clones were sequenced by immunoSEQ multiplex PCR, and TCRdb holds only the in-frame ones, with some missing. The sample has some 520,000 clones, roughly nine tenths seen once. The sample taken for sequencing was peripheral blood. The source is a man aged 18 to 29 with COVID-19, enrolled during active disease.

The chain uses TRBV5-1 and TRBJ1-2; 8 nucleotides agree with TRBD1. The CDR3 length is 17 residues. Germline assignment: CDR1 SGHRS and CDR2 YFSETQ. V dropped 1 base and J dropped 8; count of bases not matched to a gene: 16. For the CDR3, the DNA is TGCGCCAGCAGCTTGCTTCCCGTAGGACAGGGAGGCAACGGCTACACCTTC. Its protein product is CASSLLPVGQGGNGYTF.

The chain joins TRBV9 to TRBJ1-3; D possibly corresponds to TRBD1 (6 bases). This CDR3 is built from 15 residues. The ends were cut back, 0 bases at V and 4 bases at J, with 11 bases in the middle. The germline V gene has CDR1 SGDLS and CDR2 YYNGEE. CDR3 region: CASSVEGVTGNTIYF. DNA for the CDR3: TGTGCCAGCAGCGTAGAGGGGGTAACGGGAAACACCATATATTTT.

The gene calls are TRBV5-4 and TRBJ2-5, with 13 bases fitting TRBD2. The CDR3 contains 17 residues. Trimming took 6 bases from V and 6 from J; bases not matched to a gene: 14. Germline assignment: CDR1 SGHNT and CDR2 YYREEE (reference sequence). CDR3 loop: CASTTSGGASAYKTQYF. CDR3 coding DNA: TGTGCCAGCACAACTAGCGGGGGGGCTTCCGCATACAAGACCCAGTACTTC.

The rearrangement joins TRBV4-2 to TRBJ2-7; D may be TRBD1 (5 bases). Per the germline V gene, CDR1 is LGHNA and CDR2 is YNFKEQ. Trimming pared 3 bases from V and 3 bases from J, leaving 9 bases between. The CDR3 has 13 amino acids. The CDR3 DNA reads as TGTGCCAGCAGCCAGGACAATTTCTACGAGCAGTACTTC. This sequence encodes CASSQDNFYEQYF.

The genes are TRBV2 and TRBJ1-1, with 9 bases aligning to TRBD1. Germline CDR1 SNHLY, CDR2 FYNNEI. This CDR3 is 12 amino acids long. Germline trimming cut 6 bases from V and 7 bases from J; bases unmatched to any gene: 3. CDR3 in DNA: TGTGCCAGCAGCGTGACAGGGGGTGAAGCTTTCTTT. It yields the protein CASSVTGGEAFF. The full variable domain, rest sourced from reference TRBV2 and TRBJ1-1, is EPEVTQTPSHQVTQMGQEVILRCVPISNHLYFYWYRQILGQKVEFLVSFYNNEISEKSEIFDDQFSVERPDGSNFTLKIRSTKLEDSAMYFCASSVTGGEAFFGQGTRLTVV.

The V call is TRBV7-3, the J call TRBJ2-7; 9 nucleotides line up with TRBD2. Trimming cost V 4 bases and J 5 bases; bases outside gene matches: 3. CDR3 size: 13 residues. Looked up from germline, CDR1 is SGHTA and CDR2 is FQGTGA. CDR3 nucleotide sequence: TGTGCCAGCAGCTCGGGACTAGCTAACGAGCAGTACTTC. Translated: CASSSGLANEQYF.

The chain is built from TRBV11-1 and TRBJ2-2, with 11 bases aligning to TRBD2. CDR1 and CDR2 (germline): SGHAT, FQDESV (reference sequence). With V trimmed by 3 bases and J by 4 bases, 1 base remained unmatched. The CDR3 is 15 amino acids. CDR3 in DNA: TGTGCCAGCAGCTTTAGCGGGAGGGCCACCGGGGAGCTGTTTTTT. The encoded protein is CASSFSGRATGELFF.

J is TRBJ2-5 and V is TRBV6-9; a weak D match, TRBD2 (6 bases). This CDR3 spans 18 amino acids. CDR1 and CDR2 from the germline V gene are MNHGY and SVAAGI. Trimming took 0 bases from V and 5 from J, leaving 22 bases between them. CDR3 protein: CASSYSPPWGVGGETQYF. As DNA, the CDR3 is TGTGCCAGCAGTTATTCACCCCCCTGGGGGGTGGGGGGTGAGACCCAGTACTTC.

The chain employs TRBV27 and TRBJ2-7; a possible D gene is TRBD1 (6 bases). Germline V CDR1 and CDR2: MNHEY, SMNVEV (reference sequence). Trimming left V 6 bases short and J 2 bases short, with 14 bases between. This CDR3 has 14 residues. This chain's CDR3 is CASRRTGTTYEQYF. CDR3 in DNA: TGTGCCAGCAGGCGAACAGGGACGACCTACGAGCAGTACTTC.

The CDR3 nucleotides are TGTGCCAGCAGGGGTCTTCGGAGTTCTGGGGCCAACGTCCTGACTTTC. Translating it yields CASRGLRSSGANVLTF. This chain uses TRBV7-2 with TRBJ2-6, with D uncertain. The germline CDR1 and CDR2 sequences are SGHTA and FQGNSA. This CDR3 comprises 16 residues. Between the trimmed V and J ends, which lost 6 bases and 1 base, there was a span of 13 bases.

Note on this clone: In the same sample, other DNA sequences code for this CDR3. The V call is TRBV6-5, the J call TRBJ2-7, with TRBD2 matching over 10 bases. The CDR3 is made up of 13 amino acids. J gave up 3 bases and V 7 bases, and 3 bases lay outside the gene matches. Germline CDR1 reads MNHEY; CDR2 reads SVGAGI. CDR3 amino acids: CASNLAGDYEQYF. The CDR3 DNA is TGTGCCAGCAATCTAGCGGGAGACTACGAGCAGTACTTC.

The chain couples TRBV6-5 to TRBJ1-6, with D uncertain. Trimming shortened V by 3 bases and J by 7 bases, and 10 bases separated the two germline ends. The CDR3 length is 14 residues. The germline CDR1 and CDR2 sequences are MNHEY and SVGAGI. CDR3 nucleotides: TGTGCCAGCAGTTATGGGCAGGTGAATTCACCCCTCCACTTT. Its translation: CASSYGQVNSPLHF.

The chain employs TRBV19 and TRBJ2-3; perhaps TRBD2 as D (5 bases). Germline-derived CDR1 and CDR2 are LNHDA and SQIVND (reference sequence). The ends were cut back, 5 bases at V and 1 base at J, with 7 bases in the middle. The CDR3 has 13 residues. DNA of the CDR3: TGTGCCAGTAGTCTAGCCGGCACAGATACGCAGTATTTT. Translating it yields CASSLAGTDTQYF. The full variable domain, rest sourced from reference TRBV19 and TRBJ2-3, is DGGITQSPKYLFRKEGQNVTLSCEQNLNHDAMYWYRQDPGQGLRLIYYSQIVNDFQKGDIAEGYSVSREKKESFPLTVTSAQKNPTAFYLCASSLAGTDTQYFGPGTRLTVL.

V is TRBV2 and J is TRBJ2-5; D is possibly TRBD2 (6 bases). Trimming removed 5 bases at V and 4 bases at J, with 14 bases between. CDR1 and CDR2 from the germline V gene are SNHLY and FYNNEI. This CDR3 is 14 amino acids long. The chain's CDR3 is CASSSTRAGETQYF. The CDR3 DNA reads TGTGCCAGCAGTTCGACTAGGGCGGGAGAGACCCAGTACTTC.

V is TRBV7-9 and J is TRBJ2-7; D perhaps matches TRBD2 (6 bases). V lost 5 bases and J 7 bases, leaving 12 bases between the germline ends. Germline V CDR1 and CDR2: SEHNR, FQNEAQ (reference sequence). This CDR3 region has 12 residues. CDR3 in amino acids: CASSRGRGEQYF. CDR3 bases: TGTGCCAGCAGCAGGGGTCGGGGGGAGCAGTACTTC.

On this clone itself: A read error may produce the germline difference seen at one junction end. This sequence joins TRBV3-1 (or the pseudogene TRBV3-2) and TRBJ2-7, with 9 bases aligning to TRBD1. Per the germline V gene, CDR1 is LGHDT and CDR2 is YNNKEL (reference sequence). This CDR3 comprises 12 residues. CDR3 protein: CASSLPGQGMNF. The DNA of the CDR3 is TGTGCCAGCAGCCTACCGGGACAGGGAATGAACTTC.

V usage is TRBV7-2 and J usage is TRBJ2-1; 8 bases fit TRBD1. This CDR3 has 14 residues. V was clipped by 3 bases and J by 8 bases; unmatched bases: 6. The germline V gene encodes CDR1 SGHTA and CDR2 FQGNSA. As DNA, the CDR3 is TGTGCCAGCAGCTTTTCCCGACAGGGGTATGAGCAGTTCTTC. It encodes CASSFSRQGYEQFF.

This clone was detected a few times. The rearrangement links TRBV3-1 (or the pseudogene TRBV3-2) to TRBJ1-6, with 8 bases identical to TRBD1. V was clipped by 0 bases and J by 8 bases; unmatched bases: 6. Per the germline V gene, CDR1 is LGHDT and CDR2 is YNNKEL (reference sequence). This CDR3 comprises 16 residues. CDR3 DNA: TGTGCCAGCAGCCAAGACCAGGGGGCGAGTTATTCACCCCTCCACTTT. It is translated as CASSQDQGASYSPLHF.